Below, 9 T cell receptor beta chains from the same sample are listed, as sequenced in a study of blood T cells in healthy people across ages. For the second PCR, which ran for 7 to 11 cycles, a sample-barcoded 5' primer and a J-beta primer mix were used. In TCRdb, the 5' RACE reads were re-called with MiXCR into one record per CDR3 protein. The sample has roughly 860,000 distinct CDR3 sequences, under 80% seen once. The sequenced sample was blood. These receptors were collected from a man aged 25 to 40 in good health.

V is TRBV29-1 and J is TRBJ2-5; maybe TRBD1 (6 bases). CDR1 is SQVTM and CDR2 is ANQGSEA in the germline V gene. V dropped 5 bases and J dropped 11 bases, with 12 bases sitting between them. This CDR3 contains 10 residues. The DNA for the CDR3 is TGCAGCGTTAGGGACAATGAGCAGTACTTC. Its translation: CSVRDNEQYF.

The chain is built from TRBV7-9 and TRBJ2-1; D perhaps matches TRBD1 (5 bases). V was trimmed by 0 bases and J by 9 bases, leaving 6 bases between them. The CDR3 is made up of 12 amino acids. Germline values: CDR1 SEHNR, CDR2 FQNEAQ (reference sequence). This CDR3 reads CASSLAQGEQFF. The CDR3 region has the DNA TGTGCCAGCAGCTTAGCTCAGGGTGAGCAGTTCTTC.

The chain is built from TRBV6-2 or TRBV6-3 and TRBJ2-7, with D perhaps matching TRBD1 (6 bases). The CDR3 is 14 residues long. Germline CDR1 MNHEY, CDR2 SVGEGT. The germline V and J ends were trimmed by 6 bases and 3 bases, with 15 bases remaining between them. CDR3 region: CASSRQVAGYEQYF. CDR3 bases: TGTGCCAGCAGCAGACAGGTGGCCGGCTACGAGCAGTACTTC.

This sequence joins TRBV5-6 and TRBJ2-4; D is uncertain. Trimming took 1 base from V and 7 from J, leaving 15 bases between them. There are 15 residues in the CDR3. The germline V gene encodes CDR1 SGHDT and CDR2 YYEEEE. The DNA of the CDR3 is TGTGCCAGCAGCTTGACTTGGCAGATAGGGAACATTCAGTACTTC. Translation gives CASSLTWQIGNIQYF.

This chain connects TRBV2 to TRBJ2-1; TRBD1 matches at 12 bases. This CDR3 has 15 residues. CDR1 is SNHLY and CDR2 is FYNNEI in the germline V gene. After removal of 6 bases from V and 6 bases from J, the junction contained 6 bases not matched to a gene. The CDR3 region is CASRDGTGGPNEQFF. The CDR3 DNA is TGTGCCAGCAGGGACGGGACAGGGGGCCCCAATGAGCAGTTCTTC.

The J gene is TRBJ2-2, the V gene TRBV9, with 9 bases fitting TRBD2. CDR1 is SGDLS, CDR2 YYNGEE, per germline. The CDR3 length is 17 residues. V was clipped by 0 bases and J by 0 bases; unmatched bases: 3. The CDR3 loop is CASSVDSSGTNTGELFF. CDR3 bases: TGTGCCAGCAGCGTAGATTCTAGCGGGACGAACACCGGGGAGCTGTTTTTT. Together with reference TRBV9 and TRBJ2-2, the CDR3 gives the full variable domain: DSGVTQTPKHLITATGQRVTLRCSPRSGDLSVYWYQQSLDQGLQFLIQYYNGEERAKGNILERFSAQQFPDLHSELNLSSLELGDSALYFCASSVDSSGTNTGELFFGEGSRLTVL.

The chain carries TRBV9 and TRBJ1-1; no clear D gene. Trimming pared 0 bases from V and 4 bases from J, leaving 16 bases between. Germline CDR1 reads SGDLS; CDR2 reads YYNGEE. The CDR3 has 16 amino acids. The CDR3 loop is CASSVDPGSRGTEAFF. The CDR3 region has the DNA TGTGCCAGCAGCGTAGACCCCGGGTCGCGGGGCACTGAAGCTTTCTTT.

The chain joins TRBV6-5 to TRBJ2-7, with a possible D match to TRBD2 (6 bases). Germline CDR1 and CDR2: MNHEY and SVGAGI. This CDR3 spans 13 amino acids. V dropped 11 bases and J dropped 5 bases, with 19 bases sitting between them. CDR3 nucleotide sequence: TGTGCCGTAGGTAGGGAGGAAAAACACGAGCAGTACTTC. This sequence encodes CAVGREEKHEQYF.

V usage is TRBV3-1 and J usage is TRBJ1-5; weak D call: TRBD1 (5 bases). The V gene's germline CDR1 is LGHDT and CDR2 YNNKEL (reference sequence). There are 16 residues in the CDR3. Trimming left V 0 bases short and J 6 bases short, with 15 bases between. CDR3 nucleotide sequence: TGTGCCAGCAGCCAAGATGGACAAACCAAGAGTCAGCCCCAGCATTTT. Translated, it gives CASSQDGQTKSQPQHF.